The 2 T cell receptor beta chains below were found in one sample sequenced in a study of blood T cell repertoires in COVID-19. Here immunoSEQ multiplex PCR was the method, and the copy in TCRdb shows in-frame clones only, minus some. Among around 110,000 clones, 83% were seen once, and the ten largest hold approximately 2.5%. What was sequenced was peripheral blood. The source of these receptors is a young man with acute or convalescent COVID-19.

The chain carries TRBV7-6 and TRBJ2-3, with TRBD2 matching over 10 bases. CDR1 and CDR2 (germline): SGHVS, FNYEAQ. The trim removed 5 bases at V and 0 bases at J, leaving 8 bases unmatched. The CDR3 consists of 17 residues. The CDR3 region has the DNA TGTGCCAGCAGCCATAGCGGGGGGATAACTAGCACAGATACGCAGTATTTT. It is translated as CASSHSGGITSTDTQYF.

This sequence joins TRBV19 and TRBJ2-1; 7 positions agree with TRBD2. CDR1 and CDR2 (germline): LNHDA, SQIVND (reference sequence). This CDR3 is 14 amino acids long. After removal of 5 bases from V and 8 bases from J, the junction contained 9 bases not matched to a gene. CDR3 protein: CASSGAGVGDEQFF. The CDR3 bases are TGTGCCAGTAGTGGGGCGGGAGTAGGCGATGAGCAGTTCTTC.